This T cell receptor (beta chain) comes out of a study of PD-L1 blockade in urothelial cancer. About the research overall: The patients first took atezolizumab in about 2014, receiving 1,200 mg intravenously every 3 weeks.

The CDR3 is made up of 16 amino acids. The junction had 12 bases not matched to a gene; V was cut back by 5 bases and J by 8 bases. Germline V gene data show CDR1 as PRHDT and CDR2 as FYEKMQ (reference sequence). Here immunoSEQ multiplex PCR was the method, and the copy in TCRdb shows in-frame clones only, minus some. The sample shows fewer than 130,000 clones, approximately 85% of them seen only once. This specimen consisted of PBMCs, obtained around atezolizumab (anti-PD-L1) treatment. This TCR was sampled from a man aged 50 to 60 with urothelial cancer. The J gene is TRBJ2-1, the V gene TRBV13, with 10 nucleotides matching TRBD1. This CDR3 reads CASSQTGTGEGYEQFF. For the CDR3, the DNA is TGTGCCAGCAGCCAGACCGGGACAGGGGAGGGTTATGAGCAGTTCTTC.